This T cell receptor beta chain was profiled in a study of neurological immune-mediated disorders. Many counts were recorded for this clonotype. Its target is not known. Every sequencing run produced over 200 million TCR-beta sequences that came from 15-18 subjects. TCRdb redid the calling of the 5' RACE reads with MiXCR, one entry per CDR3 protein. The profile covers about 62,000 distinct CDR3 sequences, with under 5% appearing a single time and approximately 3.2% taken by the ten largest. PBMCs numbering 2 million and stored at -80 C yielded the unsorted libraries. Germline CDR1 is SGHVS and CDR2 is FNYEAQ. The CDR3 sequence is 14 residues long. V gave up 5 bases and J gave up 3 bases; unmatched junction bases: 4. Study outcomes and limitations: Association of the multiple sclerosis repertoire cluster with clinical or MRI features was not observed for any feature. HTLV-1-associated myelopathy showed the most TCR clonal expansion; multiple sclerosis the least, below healthy controls.

This sequence joins TRBV7-6 and TRBJ2-7, with 10 nucleotides matching TRBD1. Specimen: PBMCs. The sequence derives from a woman aged 50 to 60 with multiple sclerosis. The CDR3: CASSPGQGVYEQYF. For the CDR3, the DNA is TGTGCCAGCAGCCCCGGACAGGGGGTCTACGAGCAGTACTTC.